Below are 26 T cell receptor beta chains sequenced from a single sample in a study of blood T cells in healthy people across ages. The use of a sample-barcoded 5' primer and a J-beta primer mix characterized a second PCR of roughly 7 to 11 cycles. MiXCR, run by TCRdb on the 5' RACE reads, gives a single entry per CDR3 protein. The sample includes about 730,000 distinct CDR3 sequences, around 40% of them seen just once. Sequencing was performed on blood. The source of these receptors is a woman in her fifties or sixties in good health.

The gene calls are TRBV28 and TRBJ2-7, with a tentative D call TRBD2 (5 bases). The germline V and J ends were trimmed by 6 bases and 6 bases, with 18 bases remaining between them. Germline V gene lookup returns CDR1 MDHEN and CDR2 SYDVKM. The CDR3 runs to 14 residues. The CDR3 nucleotides read TGTGCCAGCAGCCCCCGATTGGGAGCAGGCGAGCAGTACTTC. It specifies CASSPRLGAGEQYF.

V and J are TRBV14 and TRBJ2-1; 11 nucleotides agree with TRBD2. V gave up 6 bases and J gave up 4 bases; unmatched junction bases: 5. The CDR3 is 15 amino acids. Germline loops: CDR1 SGHDN, CDR2 FVKESK. CDR3 coding DNA: TGTGCCAGCAGACTGACTAGCGGGAATTACAATGAGCAGTTCTTC. This gives the protein CASRLTSGNYNEQFF.

Only a few counts were recorded for this clonotype. The J gene is TRBJ2-7, the V gene TRBV11-2; D is perhaps TRBD1 (6 bases). Trimming took off 2 bases at V and 6 bases at J, with 11 bases between the two ends. CDR3 size: 13 residues. CDR1 and CDR2 from the germline V gene are SGHAT and FQNNGV. Here the CDR3 DNA reads TGTGCCAGCAGCTTAAGACAGGCGGGCGAGCAGTACTTC. Protein sequence: CASSLRQAGEQYF. Filled out from reference TRBV11-2 and TRBJ2-7, the complete variable domain reads EAGVAQSPRYKIIEKRQSVAFWCNPISGHATLYWYQQILGQGPKLLIQFQNNGVVDDSQLPKDRFSAERLKGVDSTLKIQPAKLEDSAVYLCASSLRQAGEQYFGPGTRLTVT.

Of note for this clonotype: Just one base apart from a much larger clone, this may be a read error. This chain joins TRBV6-5 and TRBJ2-5; no clear D. This CDR3 has 14 residues. V gave up 4 bases and J gave up 11 bases, with 20 bases separating them. Germline V gene sequence: CDR1 MNHEY, CDR2 SVGAGI. CDR3 DNA: TGTGCCAGCAGTTCAAGTGCATCTGGGATGTCGCAGTACTTC. This translates into CASSSSASGMSQYF.

The gene calls are TRBV7-9 and TRBJ2-7; TRBD2 aligns across 11 bases. CDR1 and CDR2 (germline): SEHNR, FQNEAQ (reference sequence). The CDR3 contains 19 residues. Losses at the gene ends were 0 bases for V and 0 bases for J; bases not matched to a gene: 10. The CDR3 DNA follows: TGTGCCAGCAGCTTAGCCGGGACTAGCGGTCTCAAAAGCTCCTACGAGCAGTACTTC. Its translation: CASSLAGTSGLKSSYEQYF.

On this clonotype: A much larger clone lies one base from this, so it may be a read error. This rearrangement joins TRBV29-1 to TRBJ2-5; D possibly corresponds to TRBD1 (6 bases). The CDR3 extends over 11 amino acids. Germline CDR1 reads SQVTM; CDR2 reads ANQGSEA. The V end was cut by 7 bases, the J end by 4 bases, with 10 bases between. CDR3 DNA: TGCAGCGCGGGACATGGAGAGACCCAGTACTTC. The encoded protein is CSAGHGETQYF.

The chain employs TRBV4-3 and TRBJ1-4; the D gene is possibly TRBD1 (6 bases). The V end was cut by 1 base, the J end by 7 bases, with 13 bases between. Per germline, CDR1 LGHNA and CDR2 YSLEER. CDR3 length: 15 residues. DNA of the CDR3: TGCGCCAGCAGCCAAGGAGAGGGGGGGGTTGAAAAACTGTTTTTT. Translated: CASSQGEGGVEKLFF.

This rearrangement joins TRBV3-1 to TRBJ2-4, with D unclear. The ends were cut back, 0 bases at V and 2 bases at J, with 11 bases in the middle. This CDR3 is 16 amino acids long. CDR1 and CDR2 from the germline V gene are LGHDT and YNNKEL (reference sequence). The CDR3 DNA reads TGTGCCAGCAGCCAAGATACGACCACGACCAAAAACATTCAGTACTTC. Protein: CASSQDTTTTKNIQYF.

The sample holds a few counts of this clonotype. The V call is TRBV9, the J call TRBJ2-1; D may be TRBD1 (5 bases). The CDR3 consists of 14 residues. Trimming left V 6 bases short and J 5 bases short, with 15 bases between. Looked up from germline, CDR1 is SGDLS and CDR2 is YYNGEE. CDR3 in DNA: TGTGCCAGCACCGCAGGGTTGGGAAACAATGAGCAGTTCTTC. Its translation: CASTAGLGNNEQFF. The whole variable domain, filled in from reference TRBV9 and TRBJ2-1, reads DSGVTQTPKHLITATGQRVTLRCSPRSGDLSVYWYQQSLDQGLQFLIQYYNGEERAKGNILERFSAQQFPDLHSELNLSSLELGDSALYFCASTAGLGNNEQFFGPGTRLTVL.

The chain joins TRBV4-1 to TRBJ2-3; 8 positions agree with TRBD1. Germline-derived CDR1 and CDR2 are MGHRA and YSYEKL. CDR3 length: 16 amino acids. V gave up 5 bases and J gave up 0 bases; unmatched junction bases: 7. The CDR3 nucleotides are TGCGCCAGCAGCGCTACAGGGGGTCCTAGCACAGATACGCAGTATTTT. This translates into CASSATGGPSTDTQYF.

For this clonotype: One junction end does not reproduce the germline sequence, and a read error may be involved. The chain links TRBV6-1 to TRBJ2-7; TRBD2 aligns across 13 bases. CDR1 MNHNS and CDR2 SASEGT come from the germline V gene. The CDR3 runs 17 residues. CDR3 nucleotide sequence: TGTGCCAGCAGCACCACCGGTGGACTAGCGGGAGTGAGCGAGCGGTACTTC. Protein product: CASSTTGGLAGVSERYF.

This clonotype was counted a single time. The chain uses TRBV7-2 and TRBJ1-4, with D perhaps matching TRBD1 (5 bases). CDR1 is SGHTA, CDR2 FQGNSA, per germline. V was pared by 1 base and J by 8 bases, with 8 bases between. CDR3 length: 13 residues. The CDR3 nucleotides read TGTGCCAGCAGCTTAGAGGGGCCGGAAAAACTGTTTTTT. Its translation: CASSLEGPEKLFF. Full variable domain (missing parts from reference TRBV7-2 and TRBJ1-4): GAGVSQSPSNKVTEKGKDVELRCDPISGHTALYWYRQSLGQGLEFLIYFQGNSAPDKSGLPSDRFSAERTGGSVSTLTIQRTQQEDSAVYLCASSLEGPEKLFFGSGTQLSVL.

This chain joins TRBV4-2 and TRBJ1-3, with a tentative D call TRBD1 (5 bases). Trimming left V 2 bases short and J 1 base short, with 6 bases between. This CDR3 is 14 amino acids long. Germline V gene data show CDR1 as LGHNA and CDR2 as YNFKEQ. The CDR3, as DNA: TGTGCCAGCAGCCAAAGGGGTTCTGGAAACACCATATATTTT. It codes for CASSQRGSGNTIYF.

This chain joins TRBV15 and TRBJ2-5; 10 bases are shared with TRBD2. This CDR3 contains 13 residues. Germline V gene data show CDR1 as LNHNV and CDR2 as YYDKDF (reference sequence). J was trimmed by 11 bases and V by 8 bases; bases with no gene match: 11. The CDR3 sequence: CATHSGGNNEQYF. CDR3 nucleotide sequence: TGTGCCACCCATAGCGGGGGGAACAATGAGCAGTACTTC.

This rearrangement joins TRBV3-1 to TRBJ2-4, with 9 bases identical to TRBD2. The DNA end lines up better with TRBJ2-7; the J call may be wrong. The CDR3 length is 17 residues. The V gene's germline CDR1 is LGHDT and CDR2 YNNKEL (reference sequence). The CDR3 here is CASSQVAGSGGTYEQYF. The CDR3 nucleotides read TGTGCCAGCAGCCAAGTGGCCGGAAGCGGGGGGACCTACGAGCAGTACTTC.

The chain employs TRBV6-5 and TRBJ2-1; 8 bases match TRBD2. Germline-derived CDR1 and CDR2 are MNHEY and SVGAGI. V was pared by 2 bases and J by 4 bases, with 13 bases of the junction left unmatched. CDR3 length: 18 amino acids. This chain's CDR3 is CASSYPLGRERQYNEQFF. The CDR3 coding sequence is TGTGCCAGCAGTTACCCCCTCGGGAGGGAACGACAATACAATGAGCAGTTCTTC.

This clonotype was found many times. The J gene is TRBJ2-7, the V gene TRBV10-3, with TRBD2 matching 9 bases. This CDR3 is built from 14 residues. V lost 6 bases, J lost 6 bases, and 9 bases stayed unmatched. The germline CDR1 and CDR2 sequences are ENHRY and SYGVKD. DNA of the CDR3: TGTGCCATCAGGAGGGTAGCGGGAGAAGGCGAGCAGTACTTC. Translated, it gives CAIRRVAGEGEQYF.

The chain couples TRBV29-1 to TRBJ2-7, with D tentatively TRBD1 or TRBD2 (5 bases each). The CDR3 totals 13 residues. The V gene's germline CDR1 is SQVTM and CDR2 ANQGSEA. V was trimmed by 2 bases and J by 0 bases, leaving 8 bases between them. The CDR3 region has the DNA TGCAGCGTTGAATTGGGGGACTCCTACGAGCAGTACTTC. This translates into CSVELGDSYEQYF.

Only a few counts were recorded for this clonotype. The genes are TRBV12-3 or TRBV12-4 and TRBJ2-7; D may match TRBD1 or TRBD2 (6 bases each). V lost 2 bases and J 5 bases, leaving 16 bases between the germline ends. CDR3 size: 15 residues. The CDR3 nucleotides read TGTGCCAGCAGTTTAATGGGGGGCGACAGACACGAGCAGTACTTC. Protein product: CASSLMGGDRHEQYF.

The chain uses TRBV6-4 and TRBJ2-1; 7 positions agree with TRBD1. The V gene end was trimmed by 2 bases and the J gene end by 6 bases; junction bases not matched to a gene: 7. The germline CDR1 and CDR2 sequences are MRHNA and SNTAGT. The CDR3 totals 15 residues. The CDR3 bases are TGTGCCAGCAGTGACGGGCAGGGGGTAATCAATGAGCAGTTCTTC. It yields the protein CASSDGQGVINEQFF.

The CDR3 region has the DNA TGCAGCGTTGTAGGGACAGGGGCAGGCTCTGGAAACACCATATATTTT. Translating gives CSVVGTGAGSGNTIYF. This chain joins TRBV29-1 and TRBJ1-3, with 10 bases fitting TRBD1. From germline, CDR1 is SQVTM and CDR2 ANQGSEA. Trimming removed 4 bases from V and 0 bases from J; junction bases left unmatched: 6. This CDR3 comprises 16 residues.

V and J are TRBV20-1 and TRBJ1-1, with unresolved D. Germline CDR1 and CDR2: DFQATT and SNEGSKA (reference sequence). There are 13 residues in the CDR3. The germline V and J ends were trimmed by 5 bases and 1 base, with 11 bases remaining between them. CDR3 region: CSACRAWNTEAFF. The DNA for the CDR3 is TGCAGTGCTTGCCGAGCGTGGAACACTGAAGCTTTCTTT.

Concerning this clonotype itself: One base away lies a much larger clone, so this may be a sequencing read error. V usage is TRBV2 and J usage is TRBJ2-5; D uncertain. Per the germline V gene, CDR1 is SNHLY and CDR2 is FYNNEI. The V end was cut by 4 bases, the J end by 11 bases, with 17 bases between. The CDR3 spans 13 residues. CDR3 sequence (DNA): TGTGCCAGCAGTGGGCCAGAGTACAATGAGCAGTACTTC. This translates into CASSGPEYNEQYF. Based on the CDR3 plus reference TRBV2 and TRBJ2-5, the full variable domain is EPEVTQTPSHQVTQMGQEVILRCVPISNHLYFYWYRQILGQKVEFLVSFYNNEISEKSEIFDDQFSVERPDGSNFTLKIRSTKLEDSAMYFCASSGPEYNEQYFGPGTRLLVL.

This clonotype was seen many times. A much larger clone is a single base away; this may be a read error. The CDR3 sequence: CASSLTRGQYNEQYF. CDR3 DNA: TGTGCCAGCAGTTTAACTCGTGGACAGTACAATGAGCAGTACTTC. The chain joins TRBV28 to TRBJ2-5; perhaps TRBD1 as D (6 bases). The V end lost 2 bases, the J end lost 11 bases, and 21 bases lay between the germline ends. The CDR3 spans 15 residues. Germline V gene sequence: CDR1 MDHEN, CDR2 SYDVKM.

In its sample, this clonotype was seen many times. The V gene is TRBV7-9, the J gene TRBJ2-7, with D tentatively TRBD2 (5 bases). Germline assignment: CDR1 SEHNR and CDR2 FQNEAQ (reference sequence). CDR3 size: 15 residues. Trimming cost V 3 bases and J 1 base, with 13 bases left between them. The CDR3 DNA reads TGTGCCAGCAGCTTCGCGGGCAGGCAATCCTACGAGCAGTACTTC. Translating it yields CASSFAGRQSYEQYF.

This clonotype was picked up a small number of times. This chain connects TRBV27 to TRBJ1-2; 8 bases map to TRBD1. The germline CDR1 and CDR2 sequences are MNHEY and SMNVEV (reference sequence). V gave up 5 bases and J gave up 4 bases; unmatched junction bases: 9. The CDR3 has 15 amino acids. The CDR3, as DNA: TGTGCCAGCAGTCTTCGGCCGGGACAGGCCTATGGCTACACCTTC. This translates into CASSLRPGQAYGYTF.